The 28 T cell receptor beta chains below all came from one sample that was sequenced in a study of technical replicates of blood from a handful of donors. The data were produced by immunoSEQ multiplex PCR, yet TCRdb's version contains in-frame clones alone and is incomplete. The sample yields about 80,000 clones, 95% to 98% seen once. The sequenced sample was T cells isolated from PBMCs. The receptors here all came from a human donor in good health.

Only one count was recorded for this clone. The rearrangement uses TRBV25-1 and TRBJ2-7, with TRBD2 matching over 7 bases. This CDR3 is 14 amino acids long. With 4 bases clipped from V and 2 bases from J, the junction kept 5 bases outside the gene matches. Germline-derived CDR1 and CDR2 are MGHDK and SYGVNS. The CDR3 region is CASSVVRGAYEQYF. The CDR3 nucleotides are TGTGCCAGCAGTGTAGTCCGGGGGGCCTACGAGCAGTACTTC.

The chain has TRBV4-1 and TRBJ2-1; TRBD2 matches at 8 bases. Germline CDR1 and CDR2: MGHRA and YSYEKL. Germline trimming cut 0 bases from V and 4 bases from J; bases unmatched to any gene: 8. The CDR3 consists of 17 residues. The CDR3 loop reads CASSQDPGLAAYNEQFF. CDR3 DNA sequence: TGCGCCAGCAGCCAAGATCCCGGACTAGCAGCTTACAATGAGCAGTTCTTC.

This clone appeared a single time. The chain carries TRBV6-5 and TRBJ1-1; D not certain. V shed 4 bases and J shed 1 base, with 10 bases lying between them. This CDR3 is 14 amino acids long. Germline CDR1 is MNHEY and CDR2 is SVGAGI. The CDR3 region is CASSLDAGNTEAFF. For the CDR3, the DNA is TGTGCCAGCAGTTTAGATGCGGGGAACACTGAAGCTTTCTTT.

The J gene is TRBJ2-7, the V gene TRBV10-3, with a weak D call TRBD1 (6 bases). Trimming took 8 bases from V and 3 from J, leaving 11 bases between them. From germline, CDR1 is ENHRY and CDR2 SYGVKD. This CDR3 region has 12 residues. In nucleotides, the CDR3 is TGTGCCATCCGGGACACTTACTACGAGCAGTACTTC. Translation: CAIRDTYYEQYF.

This chain connects TRBV30 to TRBJ2-5, with 8 bases fitting TRBD2. Trimming took 0 bases from V and 4 from J; bases not matched to a gene: 7. Germline CDR1 and CDR2: GTSNPN and SVGIG (reference sequence). The CDR3 loop spans 15 amino acids. The CDR3 bases are TGTGCCTGGAGTGTCGGAGCGGGAGTGGTAGAGACCCAGTACTTC. It is translated as CAWSVGAGVVETQYF.

This clone was picked up one time. This chain links TRBV9 with TRBJ1-1; 8 nucleotides align to TRBD1. CDR3 size: 15 residues. V lost 3 bases, J lost 3 bases, and 7 bases stayed unmatched. Germline CDR1 is SGDLS and CDR2 is YYNGEE. The CDR3 is CASSGLGQGDTEAFF. The CDR3 nucleotides are TGTGCCAGCAGCGGGCTCGGACAGGGAGACACTGAAGCTTTCTTT. Variable domain in full (rest from reference TRBV9 and TRBJ1-1): DSGVTQTPKHLITATGQRVTLRCSPRSGDLSVYWYQQSLDQGLQFLIQYYNGEERAKGNILERFSAQQFPDLHSELNLSSLELGDSALYFCASSGLGQGDTEAFFGQGTRLTVV.

The rearrangement uses TRBV6-1 and TRBJ2-7; a possible D gene is TRBD1 (6 bases). From germline, CDR1 is MNHNS and CDR2 SASEGT. This CDR3 region has 13 residues. Trimming left V 2 bases short and J 5 bases short, with 10 bases between. The CDR3 is CASSERRDNEQYF. As DNA, the CDR3 is TGTGCCAGCAGTGAACGCCGGGACAACGAGCAGTACTTC.

V gene TRBV7-2 combines with J gene TRBJ2-7, with 11 nucleotides matching TRBD2. The CDR3 consists of 14 residues. Germline assignment: CDR1 SGHTA and CDR2 FQGNSA. The J segment lost 4 bases and the V segment lost 8 bases, leaving 7 bases of the junction unmatched. The CDR3, as DNA: TGTGCCAGCCGAGGGATAGCGGGAGGGTACGAGCAGTACTTC. This encodes CASRGIAGGYEQYF.

This clone has a single count. The CDR3 DNA follows: TGCGCCAGCAGCTTGGCCGGGAACTCTGGGGCCAACGTCCTGACTTTC. Encoded protein: CASSLAGNSGANVLTF. The chain links TRBV5-1 to TRBJ2-6, with D possibly being TRBD2 (5 bases). Germline values: CDR1 SGHRS, CDR2 YFSETQ. V was shortened by 0 bases and J by 0 bases, with 7 bases between the two germline ends. The length of the CDR3 is 16 residues. The whole variable domain, filled in from reference TRBV5-1 and TRBJ2-6, reads KAGVTQTPRYLIKTRGQQVTLSCSPISGHRSVSWYQQTPGQGLQFLFEYFSETQRNKGNFPGRFSGRQFSNSRSEMNVSTLELGDSALYLCASSLAGNSGANVLTFGAGSRLTVL.

This chain connects TRBV7-3 to TRBJ2-1, with D unresolved. Germline CDR1 is SGHTA and CDR2 is FQGTGA. V gave up 4 bases and J gave up 13 bases, with 11 bases separating them. There are 11 residues in the CDR3. CDR3 DNA sequence: TGTGCCAGCAGCTCAGGAAGGTCACAGTTCTTC. As protein: CASSSGRSQFF.

This chain links TRBV4-2 with TRBJ2-1; D is ambiguous. Trimming stripped 0 bases from V and 5 bases from J, with 14 bases between. The germline CDR1 and CDR2 sequences are LGHNA and YNFKEQ. The CDR3 totals 16 residues. In DNA form, the CDR3 reads TGTGCCAGCAGCCAAGAGAAGCGACTCTTCGACAATGAGCAGTTCTTC. Its translation: CASSQEKRLFDNEQFF.

This rearrangement joins TRBV19 to TRBJ2-5; 7 bases are shared with TRBD1. The length of the CDR3 is 14 residues. In germline, CDR1 is LNHDA, CDR2 SQIVND (reference sequence). V was pared by 5 bases and J by 4 bases, with 7 bases of the junction left unmatched. The CDR3 protein is CASSYQGEGETQYF. CDR3 coding DNA: TGTGCCAGTAGTTATCAGGGGGAAGGAGAGACCCAGTACTTC.

The V and J genes are TRBV9 and TRBJ1-2, with no clear D. V shed 2 bases and J shed 3 bases, with 8 bases lying between them. Looked up from germline, CDR1 is SGDLS and CDR2 is YYNGEE. The CDR3 contains 13 residues. The CDR3 here is CASSVDEDYGYTF. The CDR3 nucleotides are TGTGCCAGCAGCGTCGACGAGGACTATGGCTACACCTTC.

The genes are TRBV7-3 and TRBJ2-7; 9 positions match TRBD2. This CDR3 contains 15 residues. Germline assignment: CDR1 SGHTA and CDR2 FQGTGA. Trimming at V came to 4 bases and at J to 3 bases, leaving 7 bases not matched to a gene. The CDR3 region has the DNA TGTGCCAGCAGCTCTGGACTAGCGCGGGTCTACGAGCAGTACTTC. It yields the protein CASSSGLARVYEQYF.

The V and J genes are TRBV12-5 and TRBJ2-7; D is undetermined. Trimming removed 5 bases at V and 5 bases at J, with 13 bases between. This CDR3 has 13 residues. Germline-derived CDR1 and CDR2 are LGHNT and FRNRAP. CDR3 nucleotides: TGTGCTAGTGGTACCCGCAGTCCTCACGAGCAGTACTTC. It specifies CASGTRSPHEQYF.

The V call is TRBV7-3, the J call TRBJ2-3; weak D call: TRBD1 (6 bases). Between the trimmed V and J ends, which lost 1 base and 8 bases, there was a span of 22 bases. CDR1 is SGHTA and CDR2 is FQGTGA in the germline V gene. CDR3 size: 17 residues. CDR3 DNA: TGTGCCAGCAGCTTAAGGGACAAGAATCTCTTCGCAGGTACGCAGTATTTT. Its translation: CASSLRDKNLFAGTQYF.

This chain links TRBV28 with TRBJ2-7; TRBD2 might be the D (5 bases). Trimming removed 4 bases at V and 0 bases at J, with 16 bases between. This CDR3 comprises 16 residues. The V gene's germline CDR1 is MDHEN and CDR2 SYDVKM. CDR3 coding DNA: TGTGCCAGCAGTTCGCGTTGGAGCGGAAGCTCCTACGAGCAGTACTTC. Its translation: CASSSRWSGSSYEQYF.

This chain connects TRBV4-2 to TRBJ1-1; no clear D gene. This CDR3 region has 12 residues. V lost 5 bases and J 2 bases, leaving 6 bases between the germline ends. Per germline, CDR1 LGHNA and CDR2 YNFKEQ. The CDR3 loop reads CASSFVNTEAFF. The CDR3 nucleotides are TGTGCCAGCAGCTTCGTCAACACTGAAGCTTTCTTT.

This clone was seen once. V and J are TRBV28 and TRBJ2-3, with D maybe TRBD2 (6 bases). The CDR3 has 15 residues. The ends were cut back, 6 bases at V and 2 bases at J, with 15 bases in the middle. CDR1 is MDHEN and CDR2 is SYDVKM in the germline V gene. The CDR3 loop reads CASSLDRESTDTQYF. The CDR3 region has the DNA TGTGCCAGCAGCCTCGATCGGGAGTCCACAGATACGCAGTATTTT.

The rearrangement links TRBV20-1 to TRBJ2-1, with D unresolved. The CDR3 extends over 11 amino acids. The ends were cut back, 1 base at V and 8 bases at J, with 6 bases in the middle. CDR1 is DFQATT and CDR2 is SNEGSKA in the germline V gene (reference sequence). CDR3 DNA sequence: TGCAGTGCTAGAGTTCAGGATGAGCAGTTCTTC. Translation: CSARVQDEQFF.

This clone has a single count. This rearrangement joins TRBV11-3 to TRBJ2-5; D perhaps matches TRBD2 (6 bases). V lost 5 bases to trimming and J lost 4 bases, with 14 bases between them. Germline V gives CDR1 SGHNT, CDR2 YENEEA. The CDR3 is 14 amino acids. The CDR3 loop is CASSRSGYLETQYF. The CDR3 DNA is TGTGCCAGCAGCCGGAGCGGGTATCTAGAGACCCAGTACTTC. Variable domain in full (rest from reference TRBV11-3 and TRBJ2-5): EAGVVQSPRYKIIEKKQPVAFWCNPISGHNTLYWYLQNLGQGPELLIRYENEEAVDDSQLPKDRFSAERLKGVDSTLKIQPAELGDSAVYLCASSRSGYLETQYFGPGTRLLVL.

The chain is built from TRBV5-1 and TRBJ2-1, with a weak D call TRBD1 (6 bases). In germline, CDR1 is SGHRS, CDR2 YFSETQ. The CDR3 is 14 residues long. Trimming left V 5 bases short and J 4 bases short, with 13 bases between. CDR3 sequence reads: CASSYGTQYNEQFF. In nucleotides, the CDR3 is TGCGCCAGCAGTTACGGGACACAATACAATGAGCAGTTCTTC.

The CDR3 region is CASSVEGGLGAFF. The CDR3 region has the DNA TGTGCCAGCAGCGTAGAGGGAGGTCTGGGAGCTTTCTTT. The chain couples TRBV9 to TRBJ1-1; D is ambiguous. From germline, CDR1 is SGDLS and CDR2 YYNGEE. CDR3 size: 13 residues. V was pared by 0 bases and J by 10 bases, with 13 bases between. Based on the CDR3 plus reference TRBV9 and TRBJ1-1, the full variable domain is DSGVTQTPKHLITATGQRVTLRCSPRSGDLSVYWYQQSLDQGLQFLIQYYNGEERAKGNILERFSAQQFPDLHSELNLSSLELGDSALYFCASSVEGGLGAFFGQGTRLTVV.

This clone appeared once. The CDR3 here is CASSLGVAGNQPQHF. The CDR3 region has the DNA TGTGCCAGCAGCTTAGGAGTGGCAGGGAATCAGCCCCAGCATTTT. V gene TRBV7-6 combines with J gene TRBJ1-5; maybe TRBD1 (5 bases). Germline CDR1 is SGHVS and CDR2 is FNYEAQ. Trimming left V 1 base short and J 4 bases short, with 11 bases between. This CDR3 comprises 15 residues.

V usage is TRBV2 and J usage is TRBJ2-6, with TRBD1 as a possible D gene (7 bases). The V end lost 6 bases, the J end lost 4 bases, and 16 bases lay between the germline ends. The CDR3 is 16 amino acids. Looked up from germline, CDR1 is SNHLY and CDR2 is FYNNEI. CDR3: CASSALRGAGANVLTF. In DNA form, the CDR3 reads TGTGCCAGCAGCGCACTCAGGGGGGCCGGGGCCAACGTCCTGACTTTC.

CDR3 bases: TGTGCCAGCAGCCGGGGACTAGCGGGAGTCAATGAGCAGTTCTTC. Its protein is CASSRGLAGVNEQFF. The V gene is TRBV9, the J gene TRBJ2-1; 14 positions agree with TRBD2. Germline trimming cut 4 bases from V and 6 bases from J; bases unmatched to any gene: 3. The CDR3 loop spans 15 amino acids. Germline V gene lookup returns CDR1 SGDLS and CDR2 YYNGEE.

The chain couples TRBV6-1 to TRBJ1-5; D unresolved. The CDR3 runs 14 residues. V dropped 0 bases and J dropped 6 bases, with 9 bases sitting between them. Germline CDR1 is MNHNS and CDR2 is SASEGT. CDR3 in amino acids: CASSEAVGGQPQHF. The DNA of the CDR3 is TGTGCCAGCAGTGAAGCGGTGGGAGGTCAGCCCCAGCATTTT.

The CDR3, as DNA: TGTGCCAGCAGCTTAATAGCGGGAGGCGAGCAGTACTTC. Translation: CASSLIAGGEQYF. The chain combines TRBV7-9 with TRBJ2-7, with 10 bases matching TRBD2. Per germline, CDR1 SEHNR and CDR2 FQNEAQ (reference sequence). The junction had 1 base not matched to a gene; V was cut back by 2 bases and J by 6 bases. The CDR3 runs to 13 residues. Full variable domain (missing parts from reference TRBV7-9 and TRBJ2-7): DTGVSQNPRHKITKRGQNVTFRCDPISEHNRLYWYRQTLGQGPEFLTYFQNEAQLEKSRLLSDRFSAERPKGSFSTLEIQRTEQGDSAMYLCASSLIAGGEQYFGPGTRLTVT.